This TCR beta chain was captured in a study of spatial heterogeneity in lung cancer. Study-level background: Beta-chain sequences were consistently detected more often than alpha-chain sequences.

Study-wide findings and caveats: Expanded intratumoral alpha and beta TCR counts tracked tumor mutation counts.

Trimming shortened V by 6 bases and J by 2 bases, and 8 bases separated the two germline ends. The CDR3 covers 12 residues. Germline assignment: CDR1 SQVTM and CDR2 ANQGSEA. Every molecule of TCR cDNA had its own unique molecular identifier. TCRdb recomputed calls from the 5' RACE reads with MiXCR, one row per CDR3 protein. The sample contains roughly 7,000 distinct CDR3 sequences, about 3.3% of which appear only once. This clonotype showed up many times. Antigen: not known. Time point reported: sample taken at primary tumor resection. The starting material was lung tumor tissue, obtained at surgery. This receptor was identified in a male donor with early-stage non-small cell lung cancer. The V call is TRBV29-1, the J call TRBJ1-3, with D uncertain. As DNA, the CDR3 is TGCAGCGTCGGTACGACTGGAAACACCATATATTTT. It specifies CSVGTTGNTIYF. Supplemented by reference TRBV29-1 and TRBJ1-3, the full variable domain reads SAVISQKPSRDICQRGTSLTIQCQVDSQVTMMFWYRQQPGQSLTLIATANQGSEATYESGFVIDKFPISRPNLTFSTLTVSNMSPEDSSIYLCSVGTTGNTIYFGEGSWLTVV.